This is a list of T cell receptor beta chains from one sample in a study of OX40 agonist ivuxolimab in advanced cancers. Sequenced by immunoSEQ multiplex PCR; TCRdb stores in-frame clones only, minus some. The sample yields some 150,000 clones, over 75% seen once. The sequencing here drew on CD4+ or CD8+ T cells sorted from blood, taken in a trial of the OX40 agonist ivuxolimab. These receptors were obtained from an adult with an advanced solid tumor such as melanoma, head and neck, liver or kidney cancer. The CDR3 runs from the conserved cysteine through the conserved F or W. Each record gives: CDR3 protein, CDR3 DNA, D gene, clone size, V gene, J gene. D genes are given only for firm matches. Clone size is not always given. Where it is, it says once, few, many or a class for expanded clones.

CDR3 protein: CASSLNPGGRTGELFF; CDR3 DNA: TGTGCCAGCAGCTTAAATCCGGGAGGGAGAACCGGGGAGCTGTTTTTT; D gene: TRBD2; clone size: once; V gene: TRBV7-3; J gene: TRBJ2-2
CDR3 protein: CASSQEHRGRNGYTF; CDR3 DNA: TGCGCCAGCAGCCAAGAACACAGGGGGCGGAATGGCTACACCTTC; D gene: TRBD1; clone size: NA; V gene: TRBV4-3; J gene: TRBJ1-2
CDR3 protein: CASSLGISGSTDTQYF; CDR3 DNA: TGTGCCAGCAGCTTAGGCATTAGCGGGTCCACAGATACGCAGTATTTT; D gene: TRBD2; clone size: NA; V gene: TRBV7-9; J gene: TRBJ2-3
CDR3 protein: CASSLSDRIVSDTQYF; CDR3 DNA: TGTGCCAGCAGCTTATCAGATCGTATAGTATCAGATACGCAGTATTTT; D gene: NA; clone size: NA; V gene: TRBV5-6; J gene: TRBJ2-3
CDR3 protein: CSARGGSEQYF; CDR3 DNA: TGCAGTGCTAGGGGAGGGAGCGAGCAGTACTTC; D gene: TRBD2; clone size: NA; V gene: TRBV20-1; J gene: TRBJ2-7
CDR3 protein: CASSVGQDTQYF; CDR3 DNA: TGTGCCAGCAGCGTAGGACAAGATACGCAGTATTTT; D gene: NA; clone size: NA; V gene: TRBV9; J gene: TRBJ2-3
CDR3 protein: CASSFWGYAEAFF; CDR3 DNA: TGTGCCAGCAGCTTTTGGGGTTACGCTGAAGCTTTCTTT; D gene: NA; clone size: NA; V gene: TRBV28; J gene: TRBJ1-1
CDR3 protein: CATGTGRRNTEAFF; CDR3 DNA: TGTGCCACCGGGACAGGCCGGAGGAACACTGAAGCTTTCTTT; D gene: TRBD1; clone size: few; V gene: TRBV6-1; J gene: TRBJ1-1
CDR3 protein: CASSLAVGGSETQYF; CDR3 DNA: TGCGCCAGCAGCCTCGCCGTGGGAGGTAGCGAGACCCAGTACTTC; D gene: NA; clone size: NA; V gene: TRBV5-1; J gene: TRBJ2-5
CDR3 protein: CASSWGLAGGGYEQYF; CDR3 DNA: TGTGCCAGCAGCTGGGGACTAGCGGGAGGAGGGTACGAGCAGTACTTC; D gene: TRBD2; clone size: NA; V gene: TRBV11-3; J gene: TRBJ2-7
CDR3 protein: CASSIGLAEQFF; CDR3 DNA: TGTGCCAGCAGCATTGGACTAGCTGAGCAGTTCTTC; D gene: TRBD2; clone size: few; V gene: TRBV27; J gene: TRBJ2-1
CDR3 protein: CASSLALTGSYGYTF; CDR3 DNA: TGTGCCAGCAGCTTAGCGCTTACTGGGTCGTATGGCTACACCTTC; D gene: NA; clone size: NA; V gene: TRBV7-2; J gene: TRBJ1-2
CDR3 protein: CASSIQTTGDIQYF; CDR3 DNA: TGTGCCAGCAGCATACAGACCACAGGGGACATTCAGTACTTC; D gene: TRBD1; clone size: NA; V gene: TRBV7-8; J gene: TRBJ2-4
CDR3 protein: CASSPEKVQPQHF; CDR3 DNA: TGTGCCAGCTCACCGGAGAAAGTTCAGCCCCAGCATTTT; D gene: NA; clone size: NA; V gene: TRBV18; J gene: TRBJ1-5
CDR3 protein: CASSDRGQPQHF; CDR3 DNA: TGTGCCAGCAGCGACAGGGGTCAGCCCCAGCATTTT; D gene: TRBD1; clone size: NA; V gene: TRBV13; J gene: TRBJ1-5
CDR3 protein: CASSLFRTGETEAFF; CDR3 DNA: TGTGCCAGCAGTTTATTTAGGACAGGGGAGACTGAAGCTTTCTTT; D gene: TRBD1; clone size: NA; V gene: TRBV28; J gene: TRBJ1-1
CDR3 protein: CASSVVGQGNYGYTF; CDR3 DNA: TGTGCCAGCAGCGTAGTGGGACAGGGAAACTATGGCTACACCTTC; D gene: TRBD1; clone size: NA; V gene: TRBV9; J gene: TRBJ1-2
CDR3 protein: CASSNSDSGNTIYF; CDR3 DNA: TGTGCCAGCAGTAATTCGGACTCTGGAAACACCATATATTTT; D gene: NA; clone size: NA; V gene: TRBV6-6; J gene: TRBJ1-3
CDR3 protein: CASSEGPGSNYGYTF; CDR3 DNA: TGTGCCAGCAGTGAAGGCCCAGGGTCTAACTATGGCTACACCTTC; D gene: NA; clone size: NA; V gene: TRBV6-1; J gene: TRBJ1-2
CDR3 protein: CASSESWPNTGELFF; CDR3 DNA: TGCGCCAGCAGTGAGTCTTGGCCGAACACCGGGGAGCTGTTTTTT; D gene: NA; clone size: NA; V gene: TRBV10-1; J gene: TRBJ2-2
CDR3 protein: CASSLGPATGNTIYF; CDR3 DNA: TGTGCCAGCAGCTTAGGACCAGCTACTGGAAACACCATATATTTT; D gene: NA; clone size: few; V gene: TRBV7-2; J gene: TRBJ1-3
CDR3 protein: CASSLAEQGEYNEQFF; CDR3 DNA: TGCGCCAGCAGCTTGGCCGAACAGGGGGAGTACAATGAGCAGTTCTTC; D gene: TRBD1; clone size: NA; V gene: TRBV5-1; J gene: TRBJ2-1
CDR3 protein: CASSGWQGSGNTIYF; CDR3 DNA: TGTGCCAGCAGTGGCTGGCAGGGCTCTGGAAACACCATATATTTT; D gene: NA; clone size: once; V gene: TRBV2; J gene: TRBJ1-3
CDR3 protein: CASSFKWGETQYF; CDR3 DNA: TGTGCCAGCAGTTTTAAGTGGGGCGAGACCCAGTACTTC; D gene: NA; clone size: few; V gene: TRBV27; J gene: TRBJ2-5
CDR3 protein: CASSYSPDSTGELFF; CDR3 DNA: TGTGCCAGCAGTTACTCTCCGGACTCCACCGGGGAGCTGTTTTTT; D gene: NA; clone size: NA; V gene: TRBV6-5; J gene: TRBJ2-2
CDR3 protein: CASSQGQLTNYGYTF; CDR3 DNA: TGTGCCAGCAGCCAGGGACAGCTAACTAACTATGGCTACACCTTC; D gene: TRBD1; clone size: NA; V gene: TRBV7-2; J gene: TRBJ1-2
CDR3 protein: CSVIRQGDLDTQYF; CDR3 DNA: TGCAGCGTGATTAGACAGGGAGACCTGGATACGCAGTATTTT; D gene: TRBD1; clone size: NA; V gene: TRBV29-1; J gene: TRBJ2-3
CDR3 protein: CASSHRTARSSTDTQYF; CDR3 DNA: TGTGCCAGCTCACATAGGACAGCCCGCTCTAGCACAGATACGCAGTATTTT; D gene: NA; clone size: NA; V gene: TRBV18; J gene: TRBJ2-3
CDR3 protein: CASSLTRGEEPQHF; CDR3 DNA: TGTGCCAGCAGTTTGACCAGGGGCGAGGAGCCCCAGCATTTT; D gene: NA; clone size: few; V gene: TRBV27; J gene: TRBJ1-5
CDR3 protein: CASSIRAGGNSNQPQHF; CDR3 DNA: TGTGCCAGTAGTATTCGTGCCGGGGGCAATAGCAATCAGCCCCAGCATTTT; D gene: NA; clone size: NA; V gene: TRBV19; J gene: TRBJ1-5
CDR3 protein: CASSYIRDRGGYGYTF; CDR3 DNA: TGCGCCAGCAGTTACATCCGGGACAGGGGGGGCTATGGCTACACCTTC; D gene: TRBD1; clone size: NA; V gene: TRBV23-1; J gene: TRBJ1-2
CDR3 protein: CASSLTGQGYQPQHF; CDR3 DNA: TGTGCCAGCAGTTTAACCGGACAGGGGTATCAGCCCCAGCATTTT; D gene: TRBD1; clone size: NA; V gene: TRBV28; J gene: TRBJ1-5
CDR3 protein: CAISLDGSLINEQFF; CDR3 DNA: TGTGCCATCTCCTTGGATGGGTCCCTTATCAATGAGCAGTTCTTC; D gene: NA; clone size: NA; V gene: TRBV10-3; J gene: TRBJ2-1
CDR3 protein: CASSIDFAAPYEQYF; CDR3 DNA: TGTGCCAGTAGTATAGATTTTGCGGCACCCTACGAGCAGTACTTC; D gene: NA; clone size: NA; V gene: TRBV19; J gene: TRBJ2-7
CDR3 protein: CASSATPGGSVEKLFF; CDR3 DNA: TGTGCCAGTAGTGCAACCCCCGGGGGGTCAGTTGAAAAACTGTTTTTT; D gene: NA; clone size: NA; V gene: TRBV19; J gene: TRBJ1-4